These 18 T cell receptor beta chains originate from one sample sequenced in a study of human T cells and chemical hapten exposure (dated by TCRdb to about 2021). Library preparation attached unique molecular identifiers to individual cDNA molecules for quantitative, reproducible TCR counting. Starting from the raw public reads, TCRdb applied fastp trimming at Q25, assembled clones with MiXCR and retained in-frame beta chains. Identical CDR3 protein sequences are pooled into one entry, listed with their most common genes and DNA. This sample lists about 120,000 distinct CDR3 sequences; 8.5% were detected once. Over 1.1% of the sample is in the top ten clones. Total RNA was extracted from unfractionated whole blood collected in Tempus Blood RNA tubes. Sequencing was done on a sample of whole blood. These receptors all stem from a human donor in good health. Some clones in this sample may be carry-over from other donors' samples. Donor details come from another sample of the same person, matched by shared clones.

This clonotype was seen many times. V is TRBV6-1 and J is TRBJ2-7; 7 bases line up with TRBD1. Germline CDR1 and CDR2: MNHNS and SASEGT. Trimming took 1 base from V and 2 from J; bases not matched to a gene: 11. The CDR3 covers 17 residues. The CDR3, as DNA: TGTGCCAGCAGTGAAGTCTGGGGAACAGGGGCTACCTACGAGCAGTACTTC. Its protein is CASSEVWGTGATYEQYF.

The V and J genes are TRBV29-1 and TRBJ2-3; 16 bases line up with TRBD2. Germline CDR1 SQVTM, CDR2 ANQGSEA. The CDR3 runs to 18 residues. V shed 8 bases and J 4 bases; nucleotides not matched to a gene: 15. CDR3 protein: CSYYGTSGRADGADTQYF. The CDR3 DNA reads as TGCAGCTACTACGGGACTAGCGGGAGGGCCGACGGTGCAGATACGCAGTATTTT.

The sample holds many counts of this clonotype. CDR3 residues: CASSQELQESYTEAFF. The CDR3 nucleotides read TGTGCCAGCAGCCAAGAGTTGCAGGAAAGCTACACTGAAGCTTTCTTT. The rearrangement links TRBV3-1 to TRBJ1-1, with unresolved D. V was shortened by 0 bases and J by 3 bases, with 14 bases between the two germline ends. The germline gives CDR1 LGHDT, CDR2 YNNKEL (reference sequence). The CDR3 is 16 residues long. The entire variable domain, with the rest obtained from reference TRBV3-1 and TRBJ1-1, is as follows: DTAVSQTPKYLVTQMGNDKSIKCEQNLGHDTMYWYKQDSKKFLKIMFSYNNKELIINETVPNRFSPKSPDKAHLNLHINSLELGDSAVYFCASSQELQESYTEAFFGQGTRLTVV.

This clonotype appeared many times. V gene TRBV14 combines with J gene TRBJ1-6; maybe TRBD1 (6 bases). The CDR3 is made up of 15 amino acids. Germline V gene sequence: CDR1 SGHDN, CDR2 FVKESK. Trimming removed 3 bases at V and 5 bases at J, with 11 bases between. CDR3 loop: CASSQGRGNNSPLHF. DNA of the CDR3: TGTGCCAGCAGCCAGGGCAGGGGTAATAATTCACCCCTCCACTTT.

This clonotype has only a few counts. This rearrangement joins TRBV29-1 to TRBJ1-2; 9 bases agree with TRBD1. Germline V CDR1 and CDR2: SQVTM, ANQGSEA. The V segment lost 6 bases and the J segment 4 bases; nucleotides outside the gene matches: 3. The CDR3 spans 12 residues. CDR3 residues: CSVGTGFYGYTF. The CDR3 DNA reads TGCAGCGTGGGGACAGGGTTCTATGGCTACACCTTC. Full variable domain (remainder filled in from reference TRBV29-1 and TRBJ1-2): SAVISQKPSRDICQRGTSLTIQCQVDSQVTMMFWYRQQPGQSLTLIATANQGSEATYESGFVIDKFPISRPNLTFSTLTVSNMSPEDSSIYLCSVGTGFYGYTFGSGTRLTVV.

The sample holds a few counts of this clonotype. The CDR3 DNA reads as TGCAGTGCTGATCCTACCGACAGGGGTACTGAAGCTTTCTTT. Amino acid sequence: CSADPTDRGTEAFF. This chain links TRBV20-1 with TRBJ1-1, with 8 bases lining up with TRBD1. Looked up from germline, CDR1 is DFQATT and CDR2 is SNEGSKA (reference sequence). V shed 5 bases and J 5 bases; nucleotides not matched to a gene: 10. The CDR3 consists of 14 residues.

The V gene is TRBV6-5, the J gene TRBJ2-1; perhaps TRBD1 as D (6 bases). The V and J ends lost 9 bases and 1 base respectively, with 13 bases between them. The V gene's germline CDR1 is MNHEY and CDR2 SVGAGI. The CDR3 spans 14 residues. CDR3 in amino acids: CASKQGGSYNEQFF. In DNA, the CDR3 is TGTGCCAGTAAACAGGGTGGGTCCTACAATGAGCAGTTCTTC.

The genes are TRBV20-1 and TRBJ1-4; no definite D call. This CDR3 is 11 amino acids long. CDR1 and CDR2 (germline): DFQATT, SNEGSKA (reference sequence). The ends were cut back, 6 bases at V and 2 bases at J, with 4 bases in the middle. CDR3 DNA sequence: TGCAGTGCCCTGACTAATGAAAAACTGTTTTTT. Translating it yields CSALTNEKLFF.

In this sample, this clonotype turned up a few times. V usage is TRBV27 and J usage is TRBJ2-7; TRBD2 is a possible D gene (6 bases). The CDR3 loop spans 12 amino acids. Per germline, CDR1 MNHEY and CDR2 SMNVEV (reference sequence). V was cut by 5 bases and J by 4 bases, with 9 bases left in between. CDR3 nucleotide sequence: TGTGCCAGCAGTACCGCGGGGTACGAGCAGTACTTC. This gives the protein CASSTAGYEQYF.

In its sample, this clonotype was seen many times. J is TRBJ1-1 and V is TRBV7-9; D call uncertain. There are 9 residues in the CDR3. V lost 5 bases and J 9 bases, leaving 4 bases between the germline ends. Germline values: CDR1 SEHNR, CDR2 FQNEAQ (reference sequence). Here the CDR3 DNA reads TGTGCCAGCAGCCCACAAGCTTTCTTT. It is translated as CASSPQAFF.

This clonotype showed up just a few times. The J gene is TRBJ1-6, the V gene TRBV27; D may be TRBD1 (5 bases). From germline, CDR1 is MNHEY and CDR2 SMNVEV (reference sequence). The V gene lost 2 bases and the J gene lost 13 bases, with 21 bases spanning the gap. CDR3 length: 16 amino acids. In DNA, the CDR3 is TGTGCCAGCAGTTTAACGATACCCGCGAGGACAAGGCCCCTCCACTTT. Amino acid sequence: CASSLTIPARTRPLHF.

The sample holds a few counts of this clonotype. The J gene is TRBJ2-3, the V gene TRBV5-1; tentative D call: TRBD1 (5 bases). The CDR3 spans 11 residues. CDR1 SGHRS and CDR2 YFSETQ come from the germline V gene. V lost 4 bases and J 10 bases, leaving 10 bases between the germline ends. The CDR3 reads CASSQDTAQYF. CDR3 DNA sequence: TGCGCCAGCAGCCAGGACACGGCGCAGTATTTT.

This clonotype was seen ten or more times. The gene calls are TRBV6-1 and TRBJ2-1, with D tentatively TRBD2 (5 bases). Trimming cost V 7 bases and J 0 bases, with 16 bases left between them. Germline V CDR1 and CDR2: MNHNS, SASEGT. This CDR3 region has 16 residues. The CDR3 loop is CASTLLTTSSYNEQFF. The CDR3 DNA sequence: TGTGCCAGCACCCTACTGACTACTAGCTCCTACAATGAGCAGTTCTTC.

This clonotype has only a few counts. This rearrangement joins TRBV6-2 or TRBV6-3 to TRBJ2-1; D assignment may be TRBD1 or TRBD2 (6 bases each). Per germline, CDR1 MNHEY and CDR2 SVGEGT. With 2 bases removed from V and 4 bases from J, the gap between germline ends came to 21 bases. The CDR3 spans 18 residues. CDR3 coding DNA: TGTGCCAGCAGTTACGCTGTGTTCAGAGGGGGGCCTTACAATGAGCAGTTCTTC. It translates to CASSYAVFRGGPYNEQFF.

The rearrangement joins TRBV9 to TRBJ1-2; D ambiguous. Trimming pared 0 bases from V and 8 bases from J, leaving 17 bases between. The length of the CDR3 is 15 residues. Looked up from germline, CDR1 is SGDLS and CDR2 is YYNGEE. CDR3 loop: CASSVGGEGTEGYTF. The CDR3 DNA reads TGTGCCAGCAGCGTAGGTGGGGAGGGTACCGAGGGCTACACCTTC.

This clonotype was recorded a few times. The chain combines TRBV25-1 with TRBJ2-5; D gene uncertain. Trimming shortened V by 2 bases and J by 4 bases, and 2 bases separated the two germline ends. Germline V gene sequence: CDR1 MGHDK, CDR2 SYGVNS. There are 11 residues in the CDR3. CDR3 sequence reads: CASSEGETQYF. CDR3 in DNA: TGTGCCAGCAGTGAAGGAGAGACCCAGTACTTC. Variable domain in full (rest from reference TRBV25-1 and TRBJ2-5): EADIYQTPRYLVIGTGKKITLECSQTMGHDKMYWYQQDPGMELHLIHYSYGVNSTEKGDLSSESTVSRIRTEHFPLTLESARPSHTSQYLCASSEGETQYFGPGTRLLVL.

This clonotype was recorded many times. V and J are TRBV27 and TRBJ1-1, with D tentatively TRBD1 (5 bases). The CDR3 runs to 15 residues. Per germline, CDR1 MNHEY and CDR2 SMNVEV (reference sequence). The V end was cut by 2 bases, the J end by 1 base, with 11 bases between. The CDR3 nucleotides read TGTGCCAGCAGTTTAGGAGGGCAGGGGAACACTGAAGCTTTCTTT. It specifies CASSLGGQGNTEAFF.

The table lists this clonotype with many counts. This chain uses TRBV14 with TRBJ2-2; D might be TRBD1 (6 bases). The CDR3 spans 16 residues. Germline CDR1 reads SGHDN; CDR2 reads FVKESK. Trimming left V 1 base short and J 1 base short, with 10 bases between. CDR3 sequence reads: CASSQVGGRNTGELFF. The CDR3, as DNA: TGTGCCAGCAGCCAAGTTGGGGGCCGGAACACCGGGGAGCTGTTTTTT. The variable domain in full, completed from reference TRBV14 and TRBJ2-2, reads EAGVTQFPSHSVIEKGQTVTLRCDPISGHDNLYWYRRVMGKEIKFLLHFVKESKQDESGMPNNRFLAERTGGTYSTLKVQPAELEDSGVYFCASSQVGGRNTGELFFGEGSRLTVL.